The 11 T cell receptor beta chains below were found in one sample sequenced in a study of blood T cell repertoires in COVID-19. Profiled with immunoSEQ multiplex PCR; TCRdb holds only in-frame clones, not every one. The sample lists about 180,000 clones, about 84% seen once, with approximately 7.1% in the top ten. What was sequenced was peripheral blood. The source is a human donor in a cohort sampled during active COVID-19.

V gene TRBV11-2 combines with J gene TRBJ2-5, with 9 bases that match TRBD2. This CDR3 is built from 14 residues. V shed 2 bases and J 9 bases; nucleotides not matched to a gene: 7. Germline values: CDR1 SGHAT, CDR2 FQNNGV. CDR3 bases: TGTGCCAGCAGCTTAAGACTAGCGGTCATGCCCCAGTACTTC. As protein: CASSLRLAVMPQYF.

The genes are TRBV29-1 and TRBJ1-1; D possibly corresponds to TRBD1 (6 bases). The CDR3 covers 13 residues. Trimming removed 4 bases at V and 4 bases at J, with 13 bases between. Germline V lookup: CDR1 SQVTM, CDR2 ANQGSEA. CDR3 protein: CSVVPTGSTEAFF. DNA of the CDR3: TGCAGCGTTGTACCCACAGGGTCCACTGAAGCTTTCTTT.

In its sample, this clone was seen once. V and J are TRBV19 and TRBJ1-5, with TRBD1 as a possible D gene (5 bases). Germline V CDR1 and CDR2: LNHDA, SQIVND (reference sequence). The CDR3 extends over 13 amino acids. V lost 3 bases and J 5 bases, leaving 8 bases between the germline ends. The CDR3 here is CASSMQGDQPQHF. The DNA for the CDR3 is TGTGCCAGTAGTATGCAGGGTGATCAGCCCCAGCATTTT. The variable domain in full, with the rest retrieved from reference TRBV19 and TRBJ1-5, is DGGITQSPKYLFRKEGQNVTLSCEQNLNHDAMYWYRQDPGQGLRLIYYSQIVNDFQKGDIAEGYSVSREKKESFPLTVTSAQKNPTAFYLCASSMQGDQPQHFGDGTRLSIL.

The V call is TRBV20-1, the J call TRBJ1-2; TRBD1 might be the D (6 bases). The germline V gene has CDR1 DFQATT and CDR2 SNEGSKA (reference sequence). The CDR3 length is 15 residues. Trimming removed 3 bases from V and 6 bases from J, with 20 bases in between. The CDR3, as DNA: TGCAGTGCTAGTTCGGGGGGCAGGGACTATCATGGCTACACCTTC. Protein sequence: CSASSGGRDYHGYTF.

The V gene is TRBV7-8, the J gene TRBJ1-1; 7 nucleotides match TRBD1. The V gene end was trimmed by 4 bases and the J gene end by 0 bases; junction bases not matched to a gene: 11. The CDR3 totals 17 residues. Germline CDR1 reads SGHVS; CDR2 reads FQNEAQ. The CDR3 reads CASSYPGTDALNTEAFF. The CDR3 nucleotides are TGTGCCAGCAGCTACCCCGGGACAGACGCCCTGAACACTGAAGCTTTCTTT.

This clone came up a few times. The chain has TRBV6-2 or TRBV6-3 and TRBJ2-7; 9 nucleotides agree with TRBD1. The CDR3 is 14 residues long. The junction had 5 bases not matched to a gene; V was cut back by 6 bases and J by 2 bases. Germline V gives CDR1 MNHEY, CDR2 SVGEGT. The CDR3: CASSRRTGAYEQYF. CDR3 nucleotide sequence: TGTGCCAGCAGCCGTCGGACAGGGGCCTACGAGCAGTACTTC.

The chain couples TRBV3-1 (or the pseudogene TRBV3-2) to TRBJ1-4; 7 bases line up with TRBD1. The length of the CDR3 is 15 residues. The V and J ends lost 1 base and 6 bases, in that order; junction bases with no gene match: 5. Per the germline V gene, CDR1 is LGHDT and CDR2 is YNNKEL (reference sequence). DNA for the CDR3: TGTGCCAGCAGCCAAGCTGGGACAGAGGATGAAAAACTGTTTTTT. It codes for CASSQAGTEDEKLFF.

The rearrangement joins TRBV10-3 to TRBJ2-5; D is perhaps TRBD2 (6 bases). V lost 4 bases and J lost 4, with 13 bases in between. The CDR3 sequence is 14 residues long. Germline assignment: CDR1 ENHRY and CDR2 SYGVKD. CDR3 region: CAISGIQGGETQYF. DNA of the CDR3: TGTGCCATCAGTGGGATCCAGGGAGGAGAGACCCAGTACTTC.

This clone was counted a single time. The V and J genes are TRBV27 and TRBJ2-1, with 9 bases that match TRBD1. CDR3 length: 16 residues. In germline, CDR1 is MNHEY, CDR2 SMNVEV (reference sequence). J gave up 3 bases and V 3 bases, and 6 bases lay outside the gene matches. The CDR3 reads CASSFRQGGFYNEQFF. DNA of the CDR3: TGTGCCAGCAGTTTCCGACAGGGGGGTTTCTACAATGAGCAGTTCTTC.

This chain connects TRBV19 to TRBJ2-7; 8 bases agree with TRBD1. The germline V gene has CDR1 LNHDA and CDR2 SQIVND (reference sequence). The CDR3 runs to 16 residues. With 5 bases clipped from V and 2 bases from J, the junction kept 11 bases outside the gene matches. CDR3: CASSSTGTGGAYEQYF. The CDR3 DNA sequence: TGTGCCAGTAGTTCGACCGGGACAGGTGGGGCCTACGAGCAGTACTTC.

V and J are TRBV6-2 or TRBV6-3 and TRBJ1-6; 11 bases agree with TRBD1. CDR1 and CDR2 (germline): MNHEY, SVGEGT. The V gene end was trimmed by 5 bases and the J gene end by 7 bases; junction bases not matched to a gene: 4. There are 15 residues in the CDR3. The CDR3 DNA reads TGTGCCAGCAGTACGAGGACAGGGGGCAATTCACCCCTCCACTTT. Protein sequence: CASSTRTGGNSPLHF.